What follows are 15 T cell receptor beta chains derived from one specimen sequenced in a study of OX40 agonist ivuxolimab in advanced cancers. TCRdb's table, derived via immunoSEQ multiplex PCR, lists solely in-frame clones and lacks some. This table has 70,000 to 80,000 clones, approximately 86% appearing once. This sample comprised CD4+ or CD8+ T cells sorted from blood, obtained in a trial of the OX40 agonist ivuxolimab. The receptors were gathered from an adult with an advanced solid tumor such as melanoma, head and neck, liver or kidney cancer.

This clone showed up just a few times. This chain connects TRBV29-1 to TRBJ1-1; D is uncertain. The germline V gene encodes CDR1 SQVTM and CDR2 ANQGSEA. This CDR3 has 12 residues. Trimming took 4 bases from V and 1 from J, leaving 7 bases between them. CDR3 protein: CSVATTNTEAFF. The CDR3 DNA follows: TGCAGCGTTGCCACAACGAACACTGAAGCTTTCTTT.

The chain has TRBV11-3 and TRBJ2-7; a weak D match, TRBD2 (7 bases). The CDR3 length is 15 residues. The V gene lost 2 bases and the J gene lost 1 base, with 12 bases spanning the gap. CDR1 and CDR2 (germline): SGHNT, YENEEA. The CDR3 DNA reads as TGTGCCAGCAGCTTATCGGGGGGCTCATCCTACGAGCAGTACTTC. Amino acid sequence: CASSLSGGSSYEQYF.

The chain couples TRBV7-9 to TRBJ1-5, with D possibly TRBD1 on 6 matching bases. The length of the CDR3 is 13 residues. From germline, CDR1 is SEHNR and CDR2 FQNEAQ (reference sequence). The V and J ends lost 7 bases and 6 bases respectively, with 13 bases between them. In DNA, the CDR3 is TGTGCCAGCAACCAGGGGTTCGGTCAGCCCCAGCATTTT. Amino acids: CASNQGFGQPQHF. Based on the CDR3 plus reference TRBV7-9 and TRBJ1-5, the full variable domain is DTGVSQNPRHKITKRGQNVTFRCDPISEHNRLYWYRQTLGQGPEFLTYFQNEAQLEKSRLLSDRFSAERPKGSFSTLEIQRTEQGDSAMYLCASNQGFGQPQHFGDGTRLSIL.

Here the CDR3 reads CAWDRGNQPQHF. The CDR3 nucleotides are TGTGCCTGGGACAGGGGCAATCAGCCCCAGCATTTT. The rearrangement links TRBV30 to TRBJ1-5; 7 bases fit TRBD1. Trimming cost V 5 bases and J 2 bases; bases outside gene matches: 0. Germline-derived CDR1 and CDR2 are GTSNPN and SVGIG (reference sequence). CDR3 length: 12 residues.

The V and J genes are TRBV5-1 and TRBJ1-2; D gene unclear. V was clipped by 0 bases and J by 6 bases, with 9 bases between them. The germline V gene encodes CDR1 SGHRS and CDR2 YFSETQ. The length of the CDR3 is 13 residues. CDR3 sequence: CASSLDPGDGYTF. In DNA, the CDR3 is TGCGCCAGCAGCTTGGACCCCGGGGATGGCTACACCTTC.

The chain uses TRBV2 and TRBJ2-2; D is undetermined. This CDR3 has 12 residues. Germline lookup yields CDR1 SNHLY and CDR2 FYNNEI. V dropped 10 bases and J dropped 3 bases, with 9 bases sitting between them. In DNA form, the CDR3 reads TGTGCCACCCAATCTCACACCGGGGAGCTGTTTTTT. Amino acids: CATQSHTGELFF.

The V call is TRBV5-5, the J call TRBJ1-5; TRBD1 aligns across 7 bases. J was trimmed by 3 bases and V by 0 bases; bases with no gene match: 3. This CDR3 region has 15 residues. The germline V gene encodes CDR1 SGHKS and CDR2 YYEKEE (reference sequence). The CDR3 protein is CASSLEGALNQPQHF. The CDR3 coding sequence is TGTGCCAGCAGCTTGGAGGGGGCCCTCAATCAGCCCCAGCATTTT.

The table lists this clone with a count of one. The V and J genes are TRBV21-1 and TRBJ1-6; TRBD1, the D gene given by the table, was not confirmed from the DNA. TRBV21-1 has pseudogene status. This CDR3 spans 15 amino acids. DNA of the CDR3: TGTGCCAGCAGCGTGACAGAGACATATAATTCACCCCTCCACTTT. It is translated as CASSVTETYNSPLHF.

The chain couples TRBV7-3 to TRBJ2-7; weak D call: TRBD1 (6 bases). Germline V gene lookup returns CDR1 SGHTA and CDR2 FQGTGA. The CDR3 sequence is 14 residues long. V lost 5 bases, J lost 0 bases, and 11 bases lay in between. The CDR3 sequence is CASSPTDSSYEQYF. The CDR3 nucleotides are TGTGCCAGCAGCCCAACGGACAGCTCCTACGAGCAGTACTTC. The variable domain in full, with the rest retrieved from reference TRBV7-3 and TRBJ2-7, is GAGVSQTPSNKVTEKGKYVELRCDPISGHTALYWYRQSLGQGPEFLIYFQGTGAADDSGLPNDRFFAVRPEGSVSTLKIQRTERGDSAVYLCASSPTDSSYEQYFGPGTRLTVT.

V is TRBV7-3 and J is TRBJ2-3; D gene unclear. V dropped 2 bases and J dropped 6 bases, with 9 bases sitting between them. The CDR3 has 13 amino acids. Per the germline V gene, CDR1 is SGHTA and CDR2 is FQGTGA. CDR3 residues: CASSLSPEDTQYF. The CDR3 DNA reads TGTGCCAGCAGCTTATCACCGGAGGATACGCAGTATTTT.

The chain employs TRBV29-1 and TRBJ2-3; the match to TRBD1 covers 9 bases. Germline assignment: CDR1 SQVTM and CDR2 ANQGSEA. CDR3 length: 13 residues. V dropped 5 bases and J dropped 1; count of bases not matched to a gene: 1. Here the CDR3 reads CSVRTGGTDTQYF. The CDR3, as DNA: TGCAGCGTTAGGACAGGGGGCACAGATACGCAGTATTTT.

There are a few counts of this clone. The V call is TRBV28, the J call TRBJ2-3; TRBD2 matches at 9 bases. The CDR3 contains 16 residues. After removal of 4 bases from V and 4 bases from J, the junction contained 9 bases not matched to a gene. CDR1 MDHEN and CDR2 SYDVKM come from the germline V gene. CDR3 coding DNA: TGTGCCAGCAGTTCTCCGGGGGGACTAGCCGCAGATACGCAGTATTTT. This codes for CASSSPGGLAADTQYF.

CDR3 DNA: TGTGCCAGTAGTACCCTTAGCGGGAGTCTAGACAATGAGCAGTTCTTC. Protein product: CASSTLSGSLDNEQFF. The rearrangement links TRBV19 to TRBJ2-1, with 9 bases that match TRBD2. The CDR3 contains 16 residues. V was pared by 4 bases and J by 5 bases, with 9 bases of the junction left unmatched. Germline assignment: CDR1 LNHDA and CDR2 SQIVND (reference sequence).

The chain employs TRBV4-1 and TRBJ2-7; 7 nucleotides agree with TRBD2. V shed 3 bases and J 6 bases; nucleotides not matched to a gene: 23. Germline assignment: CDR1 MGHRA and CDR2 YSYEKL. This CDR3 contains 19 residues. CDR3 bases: TGCGCCAGCAGCCAGCTCACTAGCGCCAGTGCCCCTAGATACGGCGAGCAGTACTTC. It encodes CASSQLTSASAPRYGEQYF.

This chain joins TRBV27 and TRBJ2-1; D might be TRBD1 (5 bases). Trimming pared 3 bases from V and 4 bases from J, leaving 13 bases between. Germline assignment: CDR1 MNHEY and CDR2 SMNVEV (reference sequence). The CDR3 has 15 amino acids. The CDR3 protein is CASSFPDRVYNEQFF. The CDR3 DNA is TGTGCCAGCAGTTTTCCCGACAGAGTTTACAATGAGCAGTTCTTC.